The sequence of this TCR beta chain was determined in a study of CD8 T cells in Susac syndrome. An input of 0.5 to 1 ug of RNA was subjected to reverse transcription using random hexamers. The immunoSEQ assay covered 54 Vbeta and 13 Jbeta segments for CDR3. From the immunoSEQ multiplex PCR reads, TCRdb called clonotypes with MiXCR, one entry per CDR3 protein. Of under 200,000 distinct CDR3 sequences listed, around 94% were seen once; the top ten hold roughly 0.14%. TCR beta sequencing covered blood CD8+ and CD4+ T cells. Healthy donors formed controls matched for age and sex. The sample was CD4+ T cells from PBMCs. This clonotype was obtained from a human donor in good health.

The CDR3 sequence: CASSLTGSKDSPLHF. In DNA, the CDR3 is TGTGCCAGCAGCCTGACAGGGTCCAAGGATTCACCCCTCCACTTT. The chain recombines TRBV5-4 with TRBJ1-6; 7 bases are shared with TRBD1. Trimming took 4 bases from V and 8 from J; bases not matched to a gene: 9. The CDR3 length is 15 residues. Germline V gene data show CDR1 as SGHNT and CDR2 as YYREEE (reference sequence).